The clone carrying this T cell receptor beta chain came up once. Its antigen is not known. These data are taken from a study of graft-versus-host responses after intestinal transplantation. Study-wide background: Grafts that recipients had were multivisceral, liver-intestinal, or isolated intestinal transplants. All of the recipients had induction that used anti-thymocyte globulin, then tacrolimus and steroids for about 3 years.

Only in-frame clones appear in the TCRdb table, and some are missing; sequencing was by immunoSEQ multiplex PCR. The table shows about 70,000 clones, with about 92% occurring only once. The study's findings and limits: GvH clones occurred in recipient marrow; some first appeared in ileum or blood. Individuals carrying graft-donor T cell macrochimerism showed high graft-versus-host to host-versus-graft clonal ratios in allografts.

The CDR3 has 13 amino acids. Trimming left V 3 bases short and J 3 bases short, with 9 bases between. CDR1 and CDR2 (germline): SGHDN, FVKESK. The chain combines TRBV14 with TRBJ2-7, with no clear D. This TCR was sampled from a human donor who received an intestinal transplant. This sample comprised unstimulated CD8+ T cells sorted from spleen or lymph node cells, obtained before intestinal transplant. Here the CDR3 DNA reads TGTGCCAGCAGCCAGGAGACCCTCTACGAGCAGTACTTC. It encodes CASSQETLYEQYF.